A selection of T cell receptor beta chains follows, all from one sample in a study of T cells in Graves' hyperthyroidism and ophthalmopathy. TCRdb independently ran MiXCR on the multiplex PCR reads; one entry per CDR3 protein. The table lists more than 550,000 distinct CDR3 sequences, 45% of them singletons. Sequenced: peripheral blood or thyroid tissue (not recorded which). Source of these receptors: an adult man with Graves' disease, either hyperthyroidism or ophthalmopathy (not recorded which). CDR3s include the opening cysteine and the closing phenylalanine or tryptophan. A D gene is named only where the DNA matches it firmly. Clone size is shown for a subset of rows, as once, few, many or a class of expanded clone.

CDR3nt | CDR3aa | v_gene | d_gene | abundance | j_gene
TGTGCCAGCAGCTTCCGACAGGGGGTGAGCTATGGCTACACCTTC | CASSFRQGVSYGYTF | TRBV5-6 | TRBD1 | . | TRBJ1-2
TGTGCCAGCAGCCAAGATAACGGGCGGGTGATCAATCAGCCCCAGCATTTT | CASSQDNGRVINQPQHF | TRBV14 | . | . | TRBJ1-5
TGCAGCGTTGTACAGGGGGCGGACACCATATATTTT | CSVVQGADTIYF | TRBV29-1 | TRBD1 | many | TRBJ1-3
TGTGCCATCGGGACAGGGGTTCCCAACTATGGCTACACCTTC | CAIGTGVPNYGYTF | TRBV10-3 | TRBD1 | . | TRBJ1-2
TGTGCCAGTACTGCGGGGGGGTTTGGCGGGGAGCTGTTTTTT | CASTAGGFGGELFF | TRBV19 | TRBD2 | . | TRBJ2-2
TGTGCCATCACCCCAGGGCAATCTAAAAATGGCTACACCTTC | CAITPGQSKNGYTF | TRBV10-3 | . | few | TRBJ1-2
TGCAGTGCTCCAGAAGGGGCTAGCGGGTGGAACCAAGAGACCCAGTACTTC | CSAPEGASGWNQETQYF | TRBV20-1 | TRBD2 | . | TRBJ2-5
TGCAGTGCTAGCGTCTGGGGTGGCGGCCACACCTTC | CSASVWGGGHTF | TRBV20-1 | . | . | TRBJ1-2
TGCAGTTACCTTACGACAGGGGGGCGACCCTACGAGCAGTACTTC | CSYLTTGGRPYEQYF | TRBV20-1 | TRBD1 | . | TRBJ2-7
TGTGCCAGCAGCGCGGGGGGGCCTAAGCAGTACTTC | CASSAGGPKQYF | TRBV7-9 | TRBD2 | . | TRBJ2-7
TGCAGTGCTAGAGACGGGCCCGATCAGCCCCAGCATTTT | CSARDGPDQPQHF | TRBV20-1 | . | . | TRBJ1-5
TGTGCCAGCAGCGTTGCGGCGCAGGGACGCGAATACGAGCAGTACTTC | CASSVAAQGREYEQYF | TRBV25-1 | . | . | TRBJ2-7
TGCAGCGTTGAAGAAGGGCTGAACACTGAAGCTTTCTTT | CSVEEGLNTEAFF | TRBV29-1 | . | many | TRBJ1-1
TGTGCTAGAGGTGATGAGGCCAGGGTGAAGGAGCATCAGCCCCAGCATTTT | CARGDEARVKEHQPQHF | TRBV25-1 | . | . | TRBJ1-5
TGTGCCAGCAGCTTAGGCGGGCGGGCATACAATGAGCAGTTCTTC | CASSLGGRAYNEQFF | TRBV13 | . | . | TRBJ2-1
TGCAGCGTAAATCTTGACGGCTACACCTTC | CSVNLDGYTF | TRBV29-1 | . | many | TRBJ1-2
TGCAGTGCTAGAGATCGAGGGACAGGGCGGGCCGGCTACACCTTC | CSARDRGTGRAGYTF | TRBV20-1 | TRBD1 | few | TRBJ1-2
TGTGCCAGCGGCCGGGACGGGGGCTCCTACGAGCAGTACTTC | CASGRDGGSYEQYF | TRBV2 | . | many | TRBJ2-7
TGCGCCAGCAGCCTCGTGGGTAGGGATGAAAAACTGTTTTTT | CASSLVGRDEKLFF | TRBV4-1 | . | few | TRBJ1-4
TGTGCCAGCAGCGTAGTTGGGGACTCCTACGAGCAGTACTTC | CASSVVGDSYEQYF | TRBV2 | . | many | TRBJ2-7
TGTGCCACCAGTGCCACGACAGGGGGGCTCAATCAGCCCCAGCATTTT | CATSATTGGLNQPQHF | TRBV24-1 | TRBD1 | . | TRBJ1-5